This TCR beta chain was identified in a study of cytomegalovirus exposure and HLA in healthy donors (dated by TCRdb to 2016 to 2017). Study-level background: An earlier analysis of 587 of the donors reported around 280 Gb of sequence data and 90 million to 120 million unique TCR beta sequences obtained from some 200 million T cells. Every repertoire in the discovery cohort had been generated on one and the same sequencing platform. Besides the first cohort of under 700 subjects, a separate validation cohort made up of 95 to 150 different subjects was used. Because of strong linkage in the cohort, roughly five DR-DQ haplotypes were treated as single units for association and clustering. To predict cytomegalovirus infection status, the study brought together high-throughput TCR immunosequencing, statistical association of individual TCRs with disease status, and machine learning. Typing coverage differed by locus: A, B, C, DRB1 and DQB1 were typed in about 620-630 donors, DQA1 in 500 to 550, DPA1 in some 570, and DPB1 in 472. An early release that covered about 600 HLA-typed donors contained around 300 gigabases of sequencing data and tens of millions of unique TCR sequences. Of the 300 to 500 genotyped donors, roughly 76% were placed in the genetic ancestry cluster associated with self-reported Caucasian donors. The aim of the study was to test whether cataloging public T cell receptors could identify signatures of past pathogen exposure. A later analysis re-examined previously published TCR beta repertoires from roughly 720 donors and added high-resolution HLA genotyping to investigate patterns of TCR occurrence. Rather than using new phenotypic data, the later analysis identified candidate immune exposures from TCR beta sequences and from how often those sequences occurred across donors. Donor age, sex, ethnicity and CMV serostatus were collected together with the repertoire data. HLA typing covered class I and class II loci at four-digit resolution. Across under 500 genotyped donors of the cohort, an average of about 240,000 unique TCR beta nucleotide sequences per donor were sequenced, and 15% to 20% of those sequences were non-productive. The study used immunosequencing to profile the T cell repertoires of 600 to 850 subjects and linked those repertoires to cytomegalovirus serostatus. A later genetic analysis used genome-wide SNP genotypes for about three fifths of the 666 donors, treating that subset as a discovery cohort. An earlier analysis of 587 of the donors used high-throughput TCR beta sequencing to judge whether each TCR beta V gene segment behaved as functional or pseudogenic. General conclusions and limits of the study: Sequencing depth was assumed to be roughly uniform across donors in the presence/absence analyses, though that assumption may not hold. In an earlier analysis of 500 to 650 of the donors, most TCR beta V segments appeared in productive rearrangements about 87% or about 30% of the time, broadly matching IMGT annotations. In a later genetic analysis, fewer N-insertions in productive TCRs were reported among donors in an Asian-associated ancestry cluster than the roughly 700-donor mean. HLA typing was unavailable for some donors at each locus, so association tests used only the typed subset. In both the original and validation cohorts, the classifier was reported to diagnose cytomegalovirus status with high specificity and sensitivity. Three of the identified cytomegalovirus-associated TCR beta chains were confirmed in vitro to be specific for cytomegalovirus antigens. The study listed approximately 160 TCR beta chains as associated with cytomegalovirus. The only immune exposure information available for the cohort was CMV serostatus. Because counts were too low, some 17 rarely observed V segments, including chromosome 9 orphons, were left out of the earlier analysis of several hundred of the donors. A later analysis found that most CMV-associated TCR beta chains appeared HLA-restricted, with HLA associations seemingly driven largely by CMV exposure. Across donors, most TCR sequences were observed very rarely, whereas some public TCRs were present in many individuals. In a later analysis, HLA-associated TCR beta chains showed more clonal expansion and lower generation probabilities than non-associated chains that were equally common. The cohort was sequenced for TCR beta chains only, and without alpha or paired-chain data the features that could be detected were limited. A cluster of highly shared sequence variants was judged likely to be a technical artifact of the sequencing pipeline. A later analysis found that TCR association rates varied across HLA loci, with DRB1 alleles showing the most associated TCRs and HLA-C alleles the fewest. It was suggested by the authors that the approach could potentially be generalized to other disease states and immunological phenotypes. The 87-base-pair reads could not distinguish some IMGT-functional V segments, including TRBV6-2 and TRBV6-3, so those segments were excluded. A further reported finding was that TCR beta sequences accurately predicted the HLA-A and HLA-B alleles for most subjects in the first cohort. An association between a missense DCLRE1C variant and V-gene and J-gene trimming of TCR beta chains was found in a later genetic analysis and replicated in an independent cohort. Linkage disequilibrium might explain the correlated functional status among segregating V segments, but an unknown experimental factor could not be excluded. When HLA alleles, especially DR and DQ, strongly co-occurred, TCR associations were difficult to assign to individual alleles. At a false discovery rate of 0.05, a later analysis linked some 18,000 TCR beta sequences to specific HLA alleles. In a later analysis, several top co-occurrence clusters were reported to appear linked to parvovirus B19, influenza, CMV and Epstein-Barr virus.

Libraries were constructed by the immunoSEQ multiplex PCR assay. For the multiplex PCR, a mixture combining 60 forward primers for TCR Vbeta segments and 13 reverse primers for TCR Jbeta segments was used. The CDR3 region of rearranged TCR beta genes was amplified from genomic DNA with a multiplex PCR assay. The amplified TCR beta libraries were sequenced on the Illumina HiSeq System as 87-base-pair reads. The paper's processing steps were these. Across the 500 to 850 repertoires, a later analysis counted 60 million to 90 million unique TCR beta chains, roughly 11 million of which were shared by at least two donors. Raw reads were error-corrected and collapsed into unique sequences with a nearest-neighbor algorithm that merged closely related sequences to remove PCR and sequencing errors. To assign V, D and J gene segments, CDR3 sequences were aligned to IMGT reference sequences. For a sequence to be retained, a match of at least six nucleotides to both a V gene segment and a J gene segment was required. Rearrangements were called productive when the CDR3 lacked stop codons and stayed in frame with V and J; all others were non-productive. Following IMGT convention, CDR3 was defined as the stretch from the second conserved V-encoded cysteine up to the conserved J-encoded phenylalanine. The earlier analysis of more than 450 of the donors excluded sequences that lacked an unambiguous match to a single V gene segment. An earlier analysis of almost 600 of the donors classified V segments as functional when productive rearrangements were above 56.7% and as segregating when the standard deviation between donors was above 5%. A statistical classification framework was developed to diagnose cytomegalovirus status using the catalog of TCR beta chain sequences. In a later analysis, TCR nucleotide sequences were compared against IMGT/GENE-DB human TR gene sequences so that V and J genes could be assigned. Using the TCRdist pipeline, a later analysis assigned CDR3 sequences along with most-parsimonious VDJ recombination scenarios. In a later analysis, each TCR beta chain was defined by its CDR3 amino acid sequence together with its V-gene family, and reads lacking a unique V-gene family were excluded. In a later analysis, several hundred highly shared, low-generation-probability nucleotide sequences were removed to address suspected cross-contamination and a sequencing artifact. For each public chain, a later analysis derived a clonal expansion index from normalized ranks of inferred template counts within each repertoire. In a later analysis, generation probabilities were computed using a VDJ recombination model fitted to out-of-frame rearrangements, and the results were checked against IGoR. Hypergeometric tests were used in a later analysis to score TCR-TCR, TCR-HLA and TCR-CMV co-occurrence, with a repertoire-size bias correction applied to the TCR pairs. A later analysis estimated false discovery rates by permuting HLA or CMV assignments 20 times. In a later analysis, co-occurring TCRs were grouped with DBSCAN, and TCRdist sequence similarity was added when clustering was performed within HLA-allele-positive subsets. Co-occurrence clustering excluded repertoires with fewer than 30,000 or more than 120,000 public chains, plus five with anomalous nucleotide sharing. The source is immuneACCESS, and TCRdb retained only in-frame sequences with V and J called. Part of the clones is not carried over; for the studies checked, unresolved V genes explain less than half of this, and the remainder is unexplained. V, J and clone size were drawn from that table, and D and trimming were deduced from the DNA. This sample lists more than 140,000 clones; approximately 82% were detected once. The ten largest clones represent more than 1.5% of the sample.

V lost 2 bases and J lost 2 bases; the stretch between them is 13 bases long. The germline V gene encodes CDR1 SEHNR and CDR2 FQNEAQ (reference sequence). The CDR3 holds 16 amino acids from the cysteine to the phenylalanine. Solely the CDR3 DNA is kept, with 48 bases framed from the first base. As for this clone: Its target antigen remains unknown. It has no much larger one-base neighbor in the sample; base qualities were not kept.

In total, roughly 710 healthy bone marrow donors made up the cohort. At the time of sampling, all cohort members were nominally healthy, though unrecorded immune exposures were likely present. The donor was CMV seronegative and belonged to the group of 352 seronegative cohort members. A peripheral blood sample was collected from each donor, and TCR beta sequencing was performed on peripheral blood mononuclear cells. The Qiagen DNeasy Blood Extraction Kit was used to extract genomic DNA from the blood cell samples. Recombination connected TRBV7-9 to TRBJ2-1; the D gene is perhaps TRBD2, from 5 matching bases. Material: PBMCs. The receptor comes from a woman in her forties in good health and CMV-seronegative. The DNA is TGTGCCAGCAGCTTATGGCTAGCTGGCGCCTACAATGAGCAGTTCTTC. It is translated as CASSLWLAGAYNEQFF.